The 20 T cell receptor beta chains below all came from one sample that was sequenced in a study of radiotherapy plus CTLA-4 blockade in lung cancer. The method was immunoSEQ multiplex PCR; TCRdb's version includes in-frame clones alone and lacks a portion of them. Of about 59,000 clones detected, less than 75% appear once; the ten largest clones hold about 8%. This material consisted of peripheral blood, taken from a patient treated with radiotherapy plus ipilimumab. The receptors shown here come from a human donor with non-small cell lung cancer whose response to radiotherapy plus ipilimumab could not be evaluated.

The rearrangement joins TRBV6-5 to TRBJ1-1; perhaps TRBD1 as D (6 bases). The CDR3 is 13 residues long. The V end was cut by 2 bases, the J end by 6 bases, with 10 bases between. CDR1 MNHEY and CDR2 SVGAGI come from the germline V gene. The CDR3 DNA follows: TGTGCCAGCAGTTACGATAGACAGGCTGAAGCTTTCTTT. Protein: CASSYDRQAEAFF.

The gene calls are TRBV11-2 and TRBJ1-3; perhaps TRBD1 as D (6 bases). Germline V lookup: CDR1 SGHAT, CDR2 FQNNGV. The CDR3 length is 14 residues. Trimming pared 9 bases from V and 8 bases from J, leaving 20 bases between. The CDR3, as DNA: TGTGCCAGTCGCTACCGGGACAAGGCGGACACCATATATTTT. Amino acid sequence: CASRYRDKADTIYF.

The chain employs TRBV7-8 and TRBJ2-7; D gene unclear. The CDR3 spans 15 residues. In germline, CDR1 is SGHVS, CDR2 FQNEAQ. The V end lost 0 bases, the J end lost 6 bases, and 15 bases lay between the germline ends. DNA for the CDR3: TGTGCCAGCAGCTTAGCGCTAGACCCCGCCTTCGAGCAGTACTTC. As protein: CASSLALDPAFEQYF. Looking up the rest from reference TRBV7-8 and TRBJ2-7 gives the full variable domain: GAGVSQSPRYKVAKRGQDVALRCDPISGHVSLFWYQQALGQGPEFLTYFQNEAQLDKSGLPSDRFFAERPEGSVSTLKIQRTQQEDSAVYLCASSLALDPAFEQYFGPGTRLTVT.

This clone has only a few counts. J is TRBJ1-4 and V is TRBV5-4, with D maybe TRBD1 (6 bases). The CDR3 spans 17 residues. In germline, CDR1 is SGHNT, CDR2 YYREEE (reference sequence). Trimming took off 1 base at V and 0 bases at J, with 13 bases between the two ends. CDR3 in amino acids: CASSLSGAIATNEKLFF. CDR3 DNA: TGTGCCAGCAGCTTGTCAGGGGCCATAGCAACTAATGAAAAACTGTTTTTT.

The V gene is TRBV7-9, the J gene TRBJ1-6; TRBD1 agrees at 7 bases. The CDR3 sequence is 15 residues long. Germline CDR1 reads SEHNR; CDR2 reads FQNEAQ (reference sequence). With 2 bases clipped from V and 8 bases from J, the junction kept 6 bases outside the gene matches. CDR3 DNA: TGTGCCAGCAGCTTAAGCGGAGGACAGGATTCACCCCTCCACTTT. Encoded protein: CASSLSGGQDSPLHF.

This clone appeared a single time. The chain uses TRBV6-6 and TRBJ2-2, with a tentative D call TRBD1 (6 bases). Germline V lookup: CDR1 MNHNY, CDR2 SVGAGI (reference sequence). This CDR3 comprises 15 residues. V was trimmed by 7 bases and J by 7 bases, leaving 19 bases between them. For the CDR3, the DNA is TGTGCCAGCATACTACAGGGTGGGATGGGCGGGGAGCTGTTTTTT. Protein: CASILQGGMGGELFF.

The CDR3 is CASSAGQGIFGEQYF. CDR3 nucleotides: TGTGCCAGCAGCGCGGGACAGGGGATCTTTGGCGAGCAGTACTTC. The chain uses TRBV9 and TRBJ2-7, with 10 bases fitting TRBD1. CDR1 and CDR2 (germline): SGDLS, YYNGEE. The CDR3 sequence is 15 residues long. With V trimmed by 3 bases and J by 6 bases, 9 bases remained unmatched.

The chain couples TRBV7-9 to TRBJ2-3; 9 bases agree with TRBD1. Trimming took 7 bases from V and 1 from J; bases not matched to a gene: 3. Germline-derived CDR1 and CDR2 are SEHNR and FQNEAQ (reference sequence). The CDR3 sequence is 14 residues long. Here the CDR3 DNA reads TGTGCCAGCAACTGGGACAGGGGCACAGATACGCAGTATTTT. Its protein is CASNWDRGTDTQYF. The variable domain in full, completed from reference TRBV7-9 and TRBJ2-3, reads DTGVSQNPRHKITKRGQNVTFRCDPISEHNRLYWYRQTLGQGPEFLTYFQNEAQLEKSRLLSDRFSAERPKGSFSTLEIQRTEQGDSAMYLCASNWDRGTDTQYFGPGTRLTVL.

At least ten counts were recorded for this clone. V and J are TRBV30 and TRBJ2-7; D is undetermined. Germline loops: CDR1 GTSNPN, CDR2 SVGIG (reference sequence). V was clipped by 3 bases and J by 0 bases, with 9 bases between them. CDR3 length: 13 residues. CDR3 protein: CAWRKYTSYEQYF. CDR3 nucleotide sequence: TGTGCCTGGAGAAAGTACACCTCCTACGAGCAGTACTTC.

The chain combines TRBV12-5 with TRBJ1-1, with D possibly TRBD1 on 5 matching bases. Trimming took 7 bases from V and 1 from J, leaving 13 bases between them. This CDR3 is 14 amino acids long. The germline CDR1 and CDR2 sequences are LGHNT and FRNRAP. As DNA, the CDR3 is TGTGCTAGTGCCTCCGGACAACCGAACACTGAAGCTTTCTTT. It yields the protein CASASGQPNTEAFF.

This clone was found a few times. The rearrangement joins TRBV14 to TRBJ2-6, with 7 bases matching TRBD1. The CDR3 covers 15 residues. Germline CDR1 and CDR2: SGHDN and FVKESK. V was clipped by 3 bases and J by 8 bases; unmatched bases: 7. This CDR3 reads CASSHHGQAPNVLTF. The DNA for the CDR3 is TGTGCCAGCAGCCACCACGGACAGGCTCCCAACGTCCTGACTTTC.

The chain recombines TRBV25-1 with TRBJ1-2; D might be TRBD1 (6 bases). V lost 8 bases and J 8 bases, leaving 15 bases between the germline ends. The CDR3 has 12 amino acids. Germline lookup yields CDR1 MGHDK and CDR2 SYGVNS. This CDR3 is CASQDSFWGYTF. Written as DNA, the CDR3 is TGTGCCAGCCAGGACAGCTTCTGGGGCTACACCTTC.

CDR3 in DNA: TGCGCCAGCTCCTTAGATCGGAACACTGAAGCTTTCTTT. It translates to CASSLDRNTEAFF. The chain couples TRBV4-1 to TRBJ1-1, with D unclear. Germline values: CDR1 MGHRA, CDR2 YSYEKL. V gave up 8 bases and J gave up 1 base, with 11 bases separating them. The CDR3 sequence is 13 residues long.

There are a few counts of this clone. One junction end does not reproduce the germline sequence, and a read error may be involved. The chain uses TRBV27 and TRBJ2-3; D not certain. CDR1 MNHEY and CDR2 SMNVEV come from the germline V gene (reference sequence). The CDR3 extends over 13 amino acids. CDR3 nucleotides: TGTGCCACCAGTCCAGGAAGCACAGATACGCAGTATTTT. Amino acids: CATSPGSTDTQYF.

The chain has TRBV7-9 and TRBJ2-7, with D hard to call. CDR1 and CDR2 (germline): SEHNR, FQNEAQ (reference sequence). The CDR3 is 13 amino acids. Trimming stripped 5 bases from V and 3 bases from J, with 11 bases between. Written as DNA, the CDR3 is TGTGCCAGCAGCCACAGAACATTCTACGAGCAGTACTTC. Amino acids: CASSHRTFYEQYF.

This clone was observed a handful of times. This CDR3 reads CASSQDIGGANYGYTF. The CDR3 region has the DNA TGTGCCAGCAGCCAAGATATAGGGGGCGCGAACTATGGCTACACCTTC. This chain links TRBV4-2 with TRBJ1-2, with 7 bases that match TRBD1. CDR1 and CDR2 from the germline V gene are LGHNA and YNFKEQ. The CDR3 loop spans 16 amino acids. Unmatched junction bases numbered 6, after V lost 0 bases and J lost 2 bases.

The chain recombines TRBV7-9 with TRBJ1-2, with 8 bases lining up with TRBD1. Losses at the gene ends were 5 bases for V and 5 bases for J; bases not matched to a gene: 10. The CDR3 is made up of 15 amino acids. Per germline, CDR1 SEHNR and CDR2 FQNEAQ (reference sequence). The CDR3 sequence is CASSHIGQGGYGYTF. CDR3 DNA sequence: TGTGCCAGCAGCCATATAGGACAGGGTGGTTATGGCTACACCTTC.

The chain links TRBV30 to TRBJ2-1; TRBD2 aligns across 13 bases. Trimming took 0 bases from V and 0 from J; bases not matched to a gene: 14. Germline assignment: CDR1 GTSNPN and CDR2 SVGIG (reference sequence). This CDR3 is built from 21 residues. Written as DNA, the CDR3 is TGTGCCTGGAGTGTGGGGGGAACGACTAGCGGGAGGATCAGCTCCTACAATGAGCAGTTCTTC. Its protein product is CAWSVGGTTSGRISSYNEQFF.

This clone was counted between two and nine times. The chain has TRBV5-6 and TRBJ2-7, with D perhaps TRBD1 (6 bases). The CDR3 covers 16 residues. V was clipped by 3 bases and J by 3 bases, with 19 bases between them. CDR1 and CDR2 from the germline V gene are SGHDT and YYEEEE. CDR3 DNA sequence: TGTGCCAGCAGCTCTATTTACAGGGTGCCGGGCTACGAGCAGTACTTC. Translating gives CASSSIYRVPGYEQYF.

The genes are TRBV30 and TRBJ1-2; a possible D gene is TRBD1 (5 bases). V lost 1 base and J 6 bases, leaving 9 bases between the germline ends. CDR3 length: 12 amino acids. CDR1 GTSNPN and CDR2 SVGIG come from the germline V gene (reference sequence). The CDR3 reads CAWSGAGHGYTF. In nucleotides, the CDR3 is TGTGCCTGGAGTGGGGCAGGGCATGGCTACACCTTC.